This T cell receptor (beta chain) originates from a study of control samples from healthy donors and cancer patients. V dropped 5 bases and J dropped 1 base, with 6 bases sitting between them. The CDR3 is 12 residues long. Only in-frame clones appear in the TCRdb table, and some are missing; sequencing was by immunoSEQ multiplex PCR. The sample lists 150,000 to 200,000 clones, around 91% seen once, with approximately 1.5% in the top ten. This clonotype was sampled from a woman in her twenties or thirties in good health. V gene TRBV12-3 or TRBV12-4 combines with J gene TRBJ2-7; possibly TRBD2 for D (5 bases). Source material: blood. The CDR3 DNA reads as TGTGCCAGCAGTAGGGAGTCCTACGAGCAGTACTTC. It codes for CASSRESYEQYF.